The clone carrying this T cell receptor (beta chain) was detected only a few times. Its specificity is unknown. Primers: 60 Vbeta forward and 13 Jbeta reverse. Here immunoSEQ multiplex PCR was the method, and the copy in TCRdb shows in-frame clones only, minus some. The table shows tens of thousands of clones, with approximately 80% occurring only once. The CDR3 is made up of 16 amino acids. The germline CDR1 and CDR2 sequences are SGHRS and YFSETQ. The trim removed 1 base at V and 5 bases at J, leaving 8 bases unmatched. This sample was taken from a study of cytomegalovirus exposure and HLA in healthy donors. Points from the study as a whole: Later work showed greater clonal expansion in HLA-associated TCR beta chains than in equally common others. Previously analyzed data showed that most TCR beta V segments were productive at a frequency of about 87% or about 30%.

Sequences were obtained from PBMCs. This chain connects TRBV5-1 to TRBJ2-7, with 11 bases that match TRBD1. The TCR was taken from a female donor in good health and CMV-seronegative. CDR3 sequence reads: CASSLRTGQGADEQYF. The CDR3, as DNA: TGCGCCAGCAGCTTGCGCACTGGACAGGGGGCGGACGAGCAGTACTTC. Looking up the rest from reference TRBV5-1 and TRBJ2-7 gives the full variable domain: KAGVTQTPRYLIKTRGQQVTLSCSPISGHRSVSWYQQTPGQGLQFLFEYFSETQRNKGNFPGRFSGRQFSNSRSEMNVSTLELGDSALYLCASSLRTGQGADEQYFGPGTRLTVT.